These T cell receptor beta chains were read from a single sample in a study of shared T cell receptors in the human thymus. Repertoires were generated with immunoSEQ multiplex PCR, while TCRdb's copy carries only in-frame clones and drops some. The sample shows 640,000 or so clones, approximately 89% of them seen only once. These data also featured in a second study, about human thymus T cells.

Material: thymocytes. These receptors originate from a boy under two years old with a congenital heart defect. The CDR3 runs from the conserved cysteine through the conserved F or W. D genes are given only for firm matches. Rows give clone size only sometimes, using once, few, many, or a class for an expanded clone.

CDR3: CASKKLATYNEQFF; DNA: TGTGCCAGCAAGAAACTAGCTACATACAATGAGCAGTTCTTC; V: TRBV5-6; J: TRBJ2-1; D: .; size: .
CDR3: CASSVGQGIGNTIYF; DNA: TGTGCCAGCAGTGTGGGACAGGGTATTGGAAACACCATATATTTT; V: TRBV7-2; J: TRBJ1-3; D: TRBD1; size: .
CDR3: CASRTGPGVYEQYF; DNA: TGTGCCAGCAGGACGGGCCCGGGGGTCTACGAGCAGTACTTC; V: TRBV6-5; J: TRBJ2-7; D: .; size: .
CDR3: CASSRGDRQETQYF; DNA: TGCGCCAGCAGCCGAGGGGACAGACAAGAGACCCAGTACTTC; V: TRBV5-1; J: TRBJ2-5; D: TRBD1; size: .
CDR3: CASSGGSPAEAFF; DNA: TGTGCCAGCTCTGGGGGCTCTCCTGCTGAAGCTTTCTTT; V: TRBV13; J: TRBJ1-1; D: .; size: .
CDR3: CASSWPRSTPPYEQYF; DNA: TGTGCCAGCAGTTGGCCGAGGAGCACACCGCCCTACGAGCAGTACTTC; V: TRBV28; J: TRBJ2-7; D: .; size: .
CDR3: CASSRNVRREKGYGETQYF; DNA: TGTGCCAGTAGTAGGAATGTCCGCAGGGAAAAGGGATACGGAGAGACCCAGTACTTC; V: TRBV19; J: TRBJ2-5; D: .; size: .
CDR3: CASSLYDGGAYEQYF; DNA: TGTGCCAGCAGTTTATACGACGGAGGGGCCTACGAGCAGTACTTC; V: TRBV28; J: TRBJ2-7; D: .; size: few
CDR3: CSAQNTDTQYF; DNA: TGCAGCGCCCAAAATACAGATACGCAGTATTTT; V: TRBV29-1; J: TRBJ2-3; D: .; size: .
CDR3: CASSPRGAGNYGYTF; DNA: TGTGCCAGCAGCCCACGGGGGGCGGGTAACTATGGCTACACCTTC; V: TRBV5-4; J: TRBJ1-2; D: .; size: .
CDR3: CASSQRVTVTNEKLFF; DNA: TGTGCCAGCAGCCAAAGAGTAACAGTAACTAATGAAAAACTGTTTTTT; V: TRBV14; J: TRBJ1-4; D: .; size: .
CDR3: CASSPDSNSPLHF; DNA: TGTGCCAGTAGCCCGGACAGTAATTCACCCCTCCACTTT; V: TRBV19; J: TRBJ1-6; D: .; size: .
CDR3: CASSIRTGGEGMNTEAFF; DNA: TGTGCCAGTAGTATCCGGACAGGGGGAGAGGGCATGAACACTGAAGCTTTCTTT; V: TRBV19; J: TRBJ1-1; D: TRBD1; size: few
CDR3: CASSYSPPGTNEQYF; DNA: TGTGCCAGCAGTTACTCACCCCCGGGAACCAACGAGCAGTACTTC; V: TRBV6-5; J: TRBJ2-7; D: .; size: .
CDR3: CASSYPGQGPYEQYF; DNA: TGTGCCAGCAGCTACCCCGGACAGGGGCCCTACGAGCAGTACTTC; V: TRBV5-4; J: TRBJ2-7; D: TRBD1; size: .
CDR3: CAIRRTGIGFIGSGYTF; DNA: TGTGCCATCAGACGGACAGGCATTGGGTTTATAGGTAGTGGCTACACCTTC; V: TRBV10-3; J: TRBJ1-2; D: TRBD1; size: .
CDR3: CASKEVRSSGSSDEQYF; DNA: TGCGCCAGCAAGGAGGTTAGGTCTAGCGGGAGTTCCGACGAGCAGTACTTC; V: TRBV5-1; J: TRBJ2-7; D: TRBD2; size: .